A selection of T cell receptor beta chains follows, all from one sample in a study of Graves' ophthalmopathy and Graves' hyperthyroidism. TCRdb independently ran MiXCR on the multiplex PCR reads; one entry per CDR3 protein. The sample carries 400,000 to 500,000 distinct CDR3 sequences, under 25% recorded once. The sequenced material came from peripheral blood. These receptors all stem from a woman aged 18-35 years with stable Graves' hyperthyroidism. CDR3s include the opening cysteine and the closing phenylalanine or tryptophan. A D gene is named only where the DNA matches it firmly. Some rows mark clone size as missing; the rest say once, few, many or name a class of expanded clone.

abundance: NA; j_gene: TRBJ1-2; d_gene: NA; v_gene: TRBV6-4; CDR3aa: CASSEVWGYGYTF; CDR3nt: TGTGCCAGCAGCGAAGTATGGGGCTATGGCTACACCTTC
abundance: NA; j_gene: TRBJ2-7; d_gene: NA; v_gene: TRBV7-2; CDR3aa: CASSLSGQNSYEQYF; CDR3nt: TGTGCCAGCAGCTTATCTGGTCAAAACTCCTACGAGCAGTACTTC
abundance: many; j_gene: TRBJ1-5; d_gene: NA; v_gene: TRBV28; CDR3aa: CASSLLGKDQPQHF; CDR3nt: TGTGCCAGCAGTTTATTGGGGAAGGATCAGCCCCAGCATTTT
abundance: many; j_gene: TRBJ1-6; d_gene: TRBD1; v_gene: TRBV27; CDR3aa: CASSFQGQVGSPLHF; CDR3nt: TGTGCCAGCAGTTTTCAAGGACAGGTTGGGTCACCCCTCCACTTT
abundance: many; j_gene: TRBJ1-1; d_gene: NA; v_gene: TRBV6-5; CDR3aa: CASSYGGEAFF; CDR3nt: TGTGCCAGCAGTTACGGGGGTGAAGCTTTCTTT
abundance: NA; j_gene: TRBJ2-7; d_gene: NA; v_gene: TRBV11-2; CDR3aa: CASSSPRFGTVSYEQYF; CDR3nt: TGTGCCAGCAGCAGCCCCCGCTTTGGGACCGTCTCCTACGAGCAGTACTTC
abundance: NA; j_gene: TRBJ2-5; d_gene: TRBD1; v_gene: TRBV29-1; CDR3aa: CSVIRPLAGTVTETQYF; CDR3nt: TGCAGCGTTATACGCCCCTTGGCCGGGACAGTGACGGAGACCCAGTACTTC
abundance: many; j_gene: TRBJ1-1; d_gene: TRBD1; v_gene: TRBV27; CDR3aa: CASGRGQGNTEAFF; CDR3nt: TGTGCCAGCGGACGAGGACAGGGAAACACTGAAGCTTTCTTT
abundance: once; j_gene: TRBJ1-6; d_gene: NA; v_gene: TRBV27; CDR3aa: CASSLSTANNSPLHF; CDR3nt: TGTGCCAGCAGTTTATCGACAGCAAATAATTCACCCCTCCACTTT
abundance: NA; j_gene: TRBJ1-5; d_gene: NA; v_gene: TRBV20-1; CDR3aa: CSAPMGTHQPQHF; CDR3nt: TGCAGTGCCCCTATGGGGACGCATCAGCCCCAGCATTTT
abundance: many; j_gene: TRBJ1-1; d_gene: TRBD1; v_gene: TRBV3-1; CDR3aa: CASSQGDRGLEAFF; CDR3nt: TGTGCCAGCAGCCAAGGTGACAGGGGGCTTGAAGCTTTCTTT
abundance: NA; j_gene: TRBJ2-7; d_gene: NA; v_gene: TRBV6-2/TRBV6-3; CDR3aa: CASSSRTRPYEQYF; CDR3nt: TGTGCCAGCAGTTCCAGGACAAGACCCTACGAGCAGTACTTC
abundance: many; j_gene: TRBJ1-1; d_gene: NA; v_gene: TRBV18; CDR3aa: CASSPPGRVITEAFF; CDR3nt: TGTGCCAGCTCACCACCAGGACGGGTGATAACTGAAGCTTTCTTT
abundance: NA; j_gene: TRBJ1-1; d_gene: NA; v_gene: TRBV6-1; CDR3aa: CASSGEGPNFLVDTEAFF; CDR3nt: TGTGCCAGCAGTGGGGAGGGGCCGAACTTCCTAGTGGACACTGAAGCTTTCTTT
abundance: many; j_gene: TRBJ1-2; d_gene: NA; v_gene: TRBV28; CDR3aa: CASSLPGDGVWYGYTF; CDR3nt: TGTGCCAGCAGCCTCCCCGGGGACGGGGTTTGGTATGGCTACACCTTC
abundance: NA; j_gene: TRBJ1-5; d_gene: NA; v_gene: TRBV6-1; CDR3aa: CASTLGPVYSNQPQHF; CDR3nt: TGTGCCAGCACCCTGGGTCCAGTTTATAGCAATCAGCCCCAGCATTTT
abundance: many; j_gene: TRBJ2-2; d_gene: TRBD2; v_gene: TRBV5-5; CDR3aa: CASSMTSGSLSGELFF; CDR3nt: TGTGCCAGCAGCATGACTAGCGGGAGCCTCTCCGGGGAGCTGTTTTTT
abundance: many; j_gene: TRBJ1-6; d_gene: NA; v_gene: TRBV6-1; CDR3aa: CASGQEYNSPLHF; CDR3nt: TGTGCCAGCGGGCAGGAGTATAATTCACCCCTCCACTTT
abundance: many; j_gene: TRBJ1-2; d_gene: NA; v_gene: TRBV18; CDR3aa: CASSPRTGFYGYTF; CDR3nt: TGTGCCAGCTCACCCCGGACGGGTTTTTATGGCTACACCTTC
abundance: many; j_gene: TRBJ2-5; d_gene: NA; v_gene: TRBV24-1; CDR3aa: CATSDTAAGTQYF; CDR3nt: TGTGCCACCAGTGATACAGCAGCAGGGACCCAGTACTTC
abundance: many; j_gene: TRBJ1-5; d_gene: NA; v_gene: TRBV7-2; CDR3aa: CASSLAGTGSNQPQHF; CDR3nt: TGTGCCAGCAGCTTAGCCGGGACCGGGAGCAATCAGCCCCAGCATTTT
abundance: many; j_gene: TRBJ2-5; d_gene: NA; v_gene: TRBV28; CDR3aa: CASSFATGRETQYF; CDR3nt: TGTGCCAGCAGTTTCGCGACAGGGAGGGAGACCCAGTACTTC
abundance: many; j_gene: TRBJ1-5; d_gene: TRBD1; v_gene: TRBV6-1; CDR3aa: CASSRTGVGNQPQHF; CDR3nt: TGTGCCAGCAGCCGGACAGGGGTGGGCAATCAGCCCCAGCATTTT
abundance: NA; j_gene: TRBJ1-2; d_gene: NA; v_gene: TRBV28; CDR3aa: CATLRDYGYTF; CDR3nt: TGTGCCACCTTAAGGGACTATGGCTACACCTTC
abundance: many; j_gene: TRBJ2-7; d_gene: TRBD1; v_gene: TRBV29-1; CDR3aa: CSVEQGTGSYEQYF; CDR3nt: TGCAGCGTTGAACAAGGGACAGGGTCCTACGAGCAGTACTTC
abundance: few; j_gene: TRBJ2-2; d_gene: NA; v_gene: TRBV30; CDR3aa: CAWSVLLQLNTGELFF; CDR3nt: TGTGCCTGGAGTGTACTCCTACAGCTTAACACCGGGGAGCTGTTTTTT
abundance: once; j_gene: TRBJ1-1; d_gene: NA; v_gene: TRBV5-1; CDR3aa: CASSLYQGKNTEAFF; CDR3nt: TGCGCCAGCAGCTTATATCAGGGGAAGAACACTGAAGCTTTCTTT
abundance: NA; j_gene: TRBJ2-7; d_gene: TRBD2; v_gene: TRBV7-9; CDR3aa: CARPSGRNHEQYF; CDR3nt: TGTGCCAGGCCTAGCGGGAGAAACCACGAGCAGTACTTC
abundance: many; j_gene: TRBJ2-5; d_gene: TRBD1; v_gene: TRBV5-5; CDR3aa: CASSPLDRFETQYF; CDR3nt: TGTGCCAGCAGCCCGCTGGACAGGTTTGAGACCCAGTACTTC
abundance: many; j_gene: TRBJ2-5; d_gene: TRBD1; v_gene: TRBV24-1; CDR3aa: CATSDSDRGRTQYF; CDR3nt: TGTGCCACCAGTGATTCCGACAGGGGACGGACCCAGTACTTC
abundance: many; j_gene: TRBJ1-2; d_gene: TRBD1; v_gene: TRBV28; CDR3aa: CASTRQGRYTF; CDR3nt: TGTGCCAGCACCCGACAGGGGCGCTACACCTTC
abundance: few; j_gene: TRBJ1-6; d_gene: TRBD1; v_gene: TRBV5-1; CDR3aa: CASSPDRVNSPLHF; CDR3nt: TGCGCCAGCAGCCCAGACAGGGTGAATTCACCCCTCCACTTT
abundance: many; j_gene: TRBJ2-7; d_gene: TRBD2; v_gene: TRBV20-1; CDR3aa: CSAKSPLREGRHEQYF; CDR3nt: TGCAGTGCTAAATCCCCCTTGCGGGAGGGCCGCCACGAGCAGTACTTC
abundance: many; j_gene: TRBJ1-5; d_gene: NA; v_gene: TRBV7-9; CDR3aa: CASSGTDNQPQHF; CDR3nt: TGTGCCAGCAGCGGGACCGACAATCAGCCCCAGCATTTT
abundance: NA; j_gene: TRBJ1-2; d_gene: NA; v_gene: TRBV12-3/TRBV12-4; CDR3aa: CASSLHGGNYGYTF; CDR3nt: TGTGCCAGCAGCCTGCACGGAGGGAACTATGGCTACACCTTC
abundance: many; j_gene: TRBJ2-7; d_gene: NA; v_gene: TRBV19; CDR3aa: CASSMAGAPYEQYF; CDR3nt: TGTGCCAGTAGTATGGCCGGAGCTCCCTACGAGCAGTACTTC
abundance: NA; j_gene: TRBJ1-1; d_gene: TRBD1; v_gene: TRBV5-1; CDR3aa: CASSPGTGGLFSSEAFF; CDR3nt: TGCGCCAGCAGCCCCGGGACAGGAGGCCTCTTCTCCTCTGAAGCTTTCTTT
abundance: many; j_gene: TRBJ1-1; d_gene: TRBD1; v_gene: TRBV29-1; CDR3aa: CSVAGTGRDTEAFF; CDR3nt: TGCAGCGTTGCCGGGACAGGGAGGGACACTGAAGCTTTCTTT
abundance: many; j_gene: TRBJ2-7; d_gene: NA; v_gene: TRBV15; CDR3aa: CATSNGQSYEQYF; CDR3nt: TGTGCCACCAGCAACGGACAGTCCTACGAGCAGTACTTC
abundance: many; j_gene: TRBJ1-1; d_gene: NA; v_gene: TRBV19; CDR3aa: CASSIAGTEAFF; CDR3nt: TGTGCCAGTAGTATTGCCGGAACTGAAGCTTTCTTT
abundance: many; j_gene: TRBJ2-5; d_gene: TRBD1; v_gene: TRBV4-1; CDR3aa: CASSQTGTGEETQYF; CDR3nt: TGCGCCAGCAGCCAAACCGGGACAGGGGAAGAGACCCAGTACTTC
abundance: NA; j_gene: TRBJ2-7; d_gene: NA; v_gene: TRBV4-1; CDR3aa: CASSRARGGEQYF; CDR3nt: TGCGCCAGCAGCCGCGCGAGAGGCGGCGAGCAGTACTTC
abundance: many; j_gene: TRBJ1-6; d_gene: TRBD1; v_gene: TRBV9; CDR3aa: CASSARGTGHNSPLHF; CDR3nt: TGTGCCAGCAGCGCCCGAGGGACAGGGCATAATTCACCCCTCCACTTT